This TCR beta chain was captured in a study of beta chain features in type 1 diabetes. The CDR3 consists of 13 residues. CDR1 and CDR2 (germline): KGHSH, LQKENI. V lost 5 bases and J 1 base, leaving 8 bases between the germline ends. Expressed TCRB transcripts were sequenced because the isolated RNA had all been reverse transcribed beforehand. Sequencing was performed with immunoSEQ multiplex PCR; in TCRdb, only in-frame clones are kept and a portion is missing. The data hold about 620,000 clones, with around 15% observed a single time. The chain employs TRBV18 and TRBJ1-1, with a weak D call TRBD1 (6 bases). This clonotype was obtained from a man between 18 and 35 years old in good health. Input material: naive CD4+ T cells from blood. CDR3 in amino acids: CASSRTANTEAFF. Here the CDR3 DNA reads TGTGCCAGCTCAAGGACAGCGAACACTGAAGCTTTCTTT.